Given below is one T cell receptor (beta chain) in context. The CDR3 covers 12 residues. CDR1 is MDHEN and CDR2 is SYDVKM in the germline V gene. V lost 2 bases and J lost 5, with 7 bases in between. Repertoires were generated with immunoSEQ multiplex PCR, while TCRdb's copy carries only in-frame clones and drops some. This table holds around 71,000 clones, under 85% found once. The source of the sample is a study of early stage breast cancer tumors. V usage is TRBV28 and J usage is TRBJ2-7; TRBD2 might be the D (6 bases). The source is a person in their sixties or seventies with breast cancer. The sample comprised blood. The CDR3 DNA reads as TGTGCCAGCAGTTTACCGGGAGACGAGCAGTACTTC. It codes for CASSLPGDEQYF. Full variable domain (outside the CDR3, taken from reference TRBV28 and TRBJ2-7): DVKVTQSSRYLVKRTGEKVFLECVQDMDHENMFWYRQDPGLGLRLIYFSYDVKMKEKGDIPEGYSVSREKKERFSLILESASTNQTSMYLCASSLPGDEQYFGPGTRLTVT.